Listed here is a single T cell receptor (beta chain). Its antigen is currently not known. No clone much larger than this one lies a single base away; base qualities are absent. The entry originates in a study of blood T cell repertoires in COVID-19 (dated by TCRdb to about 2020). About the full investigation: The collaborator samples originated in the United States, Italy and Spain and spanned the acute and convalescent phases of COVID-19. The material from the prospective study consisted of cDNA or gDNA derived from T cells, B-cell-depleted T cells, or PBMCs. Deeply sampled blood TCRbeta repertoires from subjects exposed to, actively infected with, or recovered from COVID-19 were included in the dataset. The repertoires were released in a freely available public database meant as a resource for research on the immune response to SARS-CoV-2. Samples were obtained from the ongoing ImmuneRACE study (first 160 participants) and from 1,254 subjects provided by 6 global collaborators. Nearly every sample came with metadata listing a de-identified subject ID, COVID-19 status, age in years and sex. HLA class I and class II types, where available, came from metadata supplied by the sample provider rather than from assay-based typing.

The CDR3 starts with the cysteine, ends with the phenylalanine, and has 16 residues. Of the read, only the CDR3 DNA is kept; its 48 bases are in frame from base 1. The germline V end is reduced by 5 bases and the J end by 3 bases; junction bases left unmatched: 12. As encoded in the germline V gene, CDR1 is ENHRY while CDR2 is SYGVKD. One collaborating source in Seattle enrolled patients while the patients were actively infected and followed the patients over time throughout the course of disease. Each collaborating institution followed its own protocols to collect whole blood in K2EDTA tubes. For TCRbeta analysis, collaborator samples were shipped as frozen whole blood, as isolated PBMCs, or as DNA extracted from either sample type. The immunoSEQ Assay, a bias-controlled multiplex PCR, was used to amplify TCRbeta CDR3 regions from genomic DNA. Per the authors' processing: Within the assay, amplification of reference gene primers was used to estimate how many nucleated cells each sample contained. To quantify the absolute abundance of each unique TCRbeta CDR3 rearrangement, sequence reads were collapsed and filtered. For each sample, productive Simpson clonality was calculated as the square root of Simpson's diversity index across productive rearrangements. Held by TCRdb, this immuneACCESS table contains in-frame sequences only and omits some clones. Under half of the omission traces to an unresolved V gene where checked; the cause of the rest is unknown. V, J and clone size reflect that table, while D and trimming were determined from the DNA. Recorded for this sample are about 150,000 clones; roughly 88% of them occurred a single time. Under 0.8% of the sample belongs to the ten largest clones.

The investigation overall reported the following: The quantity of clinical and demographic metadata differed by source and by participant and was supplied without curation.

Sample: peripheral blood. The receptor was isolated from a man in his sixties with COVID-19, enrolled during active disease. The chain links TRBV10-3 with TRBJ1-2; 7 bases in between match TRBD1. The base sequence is TGTGCCATCAGTAATGAGTTAGGTACAGGGGACTATGGCTACACCTTC. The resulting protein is CAISNELGTGDYGYTF.